This entry describes one TCR beta chain. Authors' processing steps: Cell counts per sample came from amplifying reference gene primers. Using immunoSEQ multiplex PCR, the repertoire was profiled, and TCRdb retains in-frame clones only, with some absent. Clone size and the V and J calls come from that table; the DNA yielded D and trimming. In the table there are about 230,000 clones, over 70% of which are singletons. CDR1 and CDR2 (germline): SGHAT, FQNNGV. There are 15 residues in the CDR3. Unmatched junction bases numbered 5, after V lost 4 bases and J lost 5 bases. The sample belongs to a study of blood T cell repertoires in COVID-19. About the research overall: T cells, B-cell-depleted T cells, or PBMCs supplied cDNA or gDNA.

Sequenced: peripheral blood. The V and J genes are TRBV11-2 and TRBJ2-1; 10 bases line up with TRBD1. The receptor's source is a man aged 40-55 years with active or convalescent COVID-19. CDR3 residues: CASSSRTGGNNEQFF. In nucleotides, the CDR3 is TGTGCCAGCAGCTCCCGGACAGGGGGAAACAATGAGCAGTTCTTC.